This T cell receptor (beta chain) is drawn from a study of blood T cells in healthy people across ages. The wider study: Per two T cells, about one barcoded beta molecule was captured through template switching.

It was with a sample-barcoded 5' primer and a J-beta primer mix that a second PCR of about 6 to 11 cycles was run. All cDNA molecules were each tagged by a template-switch adaptor with 12 random nucleotides. TCRdb re-derived calls from the 5' RACE reads in MiXCR, one entry per CDR3 protein. Seen here are approximately 580,000 distinct CDR3 sequences, 24% observed once, and the top ten hold less than 9%. Germline lookup yields CDR1 KGHDR and CDR2 SFDVKD. CDR3 length equals 15 residues. V dropped 4 bases and J dropped 4; count of bases not matched to a gene: 6. In addition, the sample was reused for a study of T cells of mothers and their children. This second report adds: The shaping of TCR recombination output by thymic selection is similar in related and unrelated pairs.

The source of this sequence is a boy aged 5-17 years in good health. V is TRBV24-1 and J is TRBJ2-5; 9 bases are a match to TRBD1. Sequencing was done on a sample of blood. The CDR3 is CATSDLDRGRETQYF. CDR3 sequence (DNA): TGTGCCACCAGTGACCTTGACAGGGGGAGAGAGACCCAGTACTTC.